This entry describes one T cell receptor beta chain. Its antigen is as yet unknown. Template switching by 5'RACE produced TCR cDNA, adding a universal primer site and UMIs. Each CDR3 protein gets one entry after TCRdb re-called the 5' RACE reads with MiXCR. The repertoire consists of about 320,000 distinct CDR3 sequences, with about 10% occurring once and the leading ten covering 3% to 4%. The data were obtained in a study of T cells after yellow fever vaccination. Background on the study: Fractions of limited cellularity were prepared by means of SMART-Seq v4 Ultra Low Input. Study findings and constraints: Clones that expanded after primary vaccination mostly reappeared after the booster (roughly 97% CD4, around 87% CD8).

In germline, CDR1 is SGHRS, CDR2 YFSETQ. V was clipped by 3 bases and J by 4 bases, with 19 bases between them. The CDR3 sequence is 16 residues long. This receptor was taken from a man in his late teens or twenties who received the YFV17D yellow fever vaccine. This chain connects TRBV5-1 to TRBJ1-2; D is uncertain. The material sequenced was CD4+ T cells sorted from PBMCs, taken 45 days after the yellow fever booster vaccination. CDR3 nucleotide sequence: TGCGCCAGCAGCTCCCCTCTCCTCCCGGGCGGCTATGGCTACACCTTC. Translating gives CASSSPLLPGGYGYTF.